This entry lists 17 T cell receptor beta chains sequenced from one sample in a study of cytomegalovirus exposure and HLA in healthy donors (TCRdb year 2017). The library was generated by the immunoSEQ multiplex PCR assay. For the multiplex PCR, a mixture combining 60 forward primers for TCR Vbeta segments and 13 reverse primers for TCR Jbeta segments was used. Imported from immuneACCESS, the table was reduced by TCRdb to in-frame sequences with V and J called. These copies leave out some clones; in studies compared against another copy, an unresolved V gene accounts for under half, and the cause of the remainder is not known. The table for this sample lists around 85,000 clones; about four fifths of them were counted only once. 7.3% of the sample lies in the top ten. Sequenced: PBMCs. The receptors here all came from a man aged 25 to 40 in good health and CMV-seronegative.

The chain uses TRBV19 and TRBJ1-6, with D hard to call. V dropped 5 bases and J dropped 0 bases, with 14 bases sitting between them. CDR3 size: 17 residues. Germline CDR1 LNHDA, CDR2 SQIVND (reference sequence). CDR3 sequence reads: CASSSSWRSSYNSPLHF. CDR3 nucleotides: TGTGCCAGTAGTTCCAGTTGGAGGAGCTCCTATAATTCACCCCTCCACTTT.

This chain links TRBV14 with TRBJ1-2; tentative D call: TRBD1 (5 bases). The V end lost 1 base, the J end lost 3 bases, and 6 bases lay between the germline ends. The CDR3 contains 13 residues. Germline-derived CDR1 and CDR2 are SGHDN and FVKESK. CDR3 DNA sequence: TGTGCCAGCAGCCAAGGACAGTACTATGGCTACACCTTC. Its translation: CASSQGQYYGYTF.

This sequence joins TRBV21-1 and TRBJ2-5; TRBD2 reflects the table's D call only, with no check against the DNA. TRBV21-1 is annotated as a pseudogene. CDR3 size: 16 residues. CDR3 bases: TGTGCCAGCAGCACGTGCCTAGCGGGGCCTCAAGAGACCCAGTACTTC. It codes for CASSTCLAGPQETQYF.

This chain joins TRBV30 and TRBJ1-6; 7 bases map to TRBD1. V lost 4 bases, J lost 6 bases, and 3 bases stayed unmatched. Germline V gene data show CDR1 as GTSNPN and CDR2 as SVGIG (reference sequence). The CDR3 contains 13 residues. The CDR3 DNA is TGTGCCTGGATGGGGGACAGTAATTCACCCCTCCACTTT. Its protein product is CAWMGDSNSPLHF. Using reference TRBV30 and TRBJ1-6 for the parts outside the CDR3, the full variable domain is SQTIHQWPATLVQPVGSPLSLECTVEGTSNPNLYWYRQAAGRGLQLLFYSVGIGQISSEVPQNLSASRPQDRQFILSSKKLLLSDSGFYLCAWMGDSNSPLHFGNGTRLTVT.

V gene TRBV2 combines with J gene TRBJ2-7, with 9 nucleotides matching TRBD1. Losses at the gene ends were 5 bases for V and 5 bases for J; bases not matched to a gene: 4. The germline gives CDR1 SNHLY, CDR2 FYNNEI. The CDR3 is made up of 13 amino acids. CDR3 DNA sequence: TGTGCCAGCAGTAGGGACAGGGAGAACGAGCAGTACTTC. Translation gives CASSRDRENEQYF. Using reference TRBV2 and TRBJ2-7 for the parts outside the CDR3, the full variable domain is EPEVTQTPSHQVTQMGQEVILRCVPISNHLYFYWYRQILGQKVEFLVSFYNNEISEKSEIFDDQFSVERPDGSNFTLKIRSTKLEDSAMYFCASSRDRENEQYFGPGTRLTVT.

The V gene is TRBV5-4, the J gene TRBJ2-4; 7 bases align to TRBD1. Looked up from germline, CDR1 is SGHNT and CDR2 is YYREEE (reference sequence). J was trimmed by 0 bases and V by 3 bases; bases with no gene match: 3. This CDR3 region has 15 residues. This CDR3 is CASSYRQGAKNIQYF. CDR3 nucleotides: TGTGCCAGCAGCTACCGACAGGGAGCCAAAAACATTCAGTACTTC.

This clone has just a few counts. In DNA form, the CDR3 reads TGTGCCAGCAGTTTAATCGCAGGGGAATCTTACGAGCAGTACTTC. This gives the protein CASSLIAGESYEQYF. The chain is built from TRBV28 and TRBJ2-7; possible D gene TRBD1, 6 bases. Germline-derived CDR1 and CDR2 are MDHEN and SYDVKM. This CDR3 region has 15 residues. V was trimmed by 2 bases and J by 4 bases, leaving 15 bases between them.

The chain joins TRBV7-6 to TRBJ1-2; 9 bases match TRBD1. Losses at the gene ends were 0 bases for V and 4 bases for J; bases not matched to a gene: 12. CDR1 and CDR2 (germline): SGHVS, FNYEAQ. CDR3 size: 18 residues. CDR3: CASSLARGNRGQVYGYTF. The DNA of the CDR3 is TGTGCCAGCAGCTTAGCGCGTGGCAACAGGGGGCAAGTCTATGGCTACACCTTC. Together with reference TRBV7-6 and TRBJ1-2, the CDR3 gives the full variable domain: GAGVSQSPRYKVTKRGQDVALRCDPISGHVSLYWYRQALGQGPEFLTYFNYEAQQDKSGLPNDRFSAERPEGSISTLTIQRTEQRDSAMYRCASSLARGNRGQVYGYTFGSGTRLTVV.

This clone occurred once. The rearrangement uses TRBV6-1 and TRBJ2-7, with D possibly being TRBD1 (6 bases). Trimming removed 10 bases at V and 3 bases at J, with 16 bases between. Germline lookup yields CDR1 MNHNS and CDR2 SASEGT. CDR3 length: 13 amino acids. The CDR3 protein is CAISAGQIYEQYF. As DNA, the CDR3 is TGTGCCATCTCCGCCGGACAGATCTACGAGCAGTACTTC.

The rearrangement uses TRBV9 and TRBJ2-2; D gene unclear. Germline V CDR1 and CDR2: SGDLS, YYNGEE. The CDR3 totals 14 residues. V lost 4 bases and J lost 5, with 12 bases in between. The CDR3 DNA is TGTGCCAGCAGCCCACGGGTGAAGACCGGGGAGCTGTTTTTT. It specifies CASSPRVKTGELFF.

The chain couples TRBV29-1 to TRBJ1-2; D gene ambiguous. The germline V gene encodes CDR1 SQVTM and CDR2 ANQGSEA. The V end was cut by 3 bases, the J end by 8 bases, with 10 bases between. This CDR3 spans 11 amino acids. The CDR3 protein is CSVDTYVGYTF. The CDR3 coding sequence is TGCAGCGTTGATACCTATGTGGGCTACACCTTC. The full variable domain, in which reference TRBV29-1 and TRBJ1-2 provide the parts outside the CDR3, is SAVISQKPSRDICQRGTSLTIQCQVDSQVTMMFWYRQQPGQSLTLIATANQGSEATYESGFVIDKFPISRPNLTFSTLTVSNMSPEDSSIYLCSVDTYVGYTFGSGTRLTVV.

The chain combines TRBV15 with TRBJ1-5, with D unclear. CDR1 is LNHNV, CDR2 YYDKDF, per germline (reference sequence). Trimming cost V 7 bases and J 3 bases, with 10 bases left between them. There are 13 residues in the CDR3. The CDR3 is CATNFGINQPQHF. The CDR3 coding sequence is TGTGCCACCAATTTCGGGATCAATCAGCCCCAGCATTTT. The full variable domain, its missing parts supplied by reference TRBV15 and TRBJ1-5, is DAMVIQNPRYQVTQFGKPVTLSCSQTLNHNVMYWYQQKSSQAPKLLFHYYDKDFNNEADTPDNFQSRRPNTSFCFLDIRSPGLGDTAMYLCATNFGINQPQHFGDGTRLSIL.

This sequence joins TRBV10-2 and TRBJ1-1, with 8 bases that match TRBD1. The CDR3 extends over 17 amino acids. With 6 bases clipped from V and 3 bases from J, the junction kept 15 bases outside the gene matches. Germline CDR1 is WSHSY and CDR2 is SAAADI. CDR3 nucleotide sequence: TGCGCCAGCAGGACCGGGACAGGATCGTTGCGCCACACTGAAGCTTTCTTT. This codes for CASRTGTGSLRHTEAFF.

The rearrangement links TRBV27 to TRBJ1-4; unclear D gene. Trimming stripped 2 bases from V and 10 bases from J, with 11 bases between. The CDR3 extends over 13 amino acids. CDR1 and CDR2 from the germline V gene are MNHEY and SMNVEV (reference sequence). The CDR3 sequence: CASSLGPKRKLFF. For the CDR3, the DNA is TGTGCCAGCAGTTTAGGTCCGAAGAGAAAACTGTTTTTT.

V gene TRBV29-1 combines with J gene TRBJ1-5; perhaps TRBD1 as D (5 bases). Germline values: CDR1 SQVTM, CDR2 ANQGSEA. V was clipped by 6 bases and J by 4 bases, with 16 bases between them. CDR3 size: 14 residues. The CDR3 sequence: CSVAIGHENQPQHF. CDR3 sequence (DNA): TGCAGCGTAGCTATCGGACACGAAAATCAGCCCCAGCATTTT.

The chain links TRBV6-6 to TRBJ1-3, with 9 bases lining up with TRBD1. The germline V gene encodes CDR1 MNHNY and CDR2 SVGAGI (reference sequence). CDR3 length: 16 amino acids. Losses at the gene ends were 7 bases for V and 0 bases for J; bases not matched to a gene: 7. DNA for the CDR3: TGTGCCAGCACCGACGGACAGGGGAGCTCTGGAAACACCATATATTTT. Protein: CASTDGQGSSGNTIYF.

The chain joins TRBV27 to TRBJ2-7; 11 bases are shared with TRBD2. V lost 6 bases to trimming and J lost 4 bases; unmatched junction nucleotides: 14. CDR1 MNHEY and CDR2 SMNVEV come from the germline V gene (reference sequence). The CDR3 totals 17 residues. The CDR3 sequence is CASSRPLSSGRGYEQYF. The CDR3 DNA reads TGTGCCAGCAGCCGACCCCTTAGTAGCGGGAGGGGTTACGAGCAGTACTTC.